The rows below give T cell receptor beta chains drawn from one sample of a study of blood T cell repertoires in COVID-19. The method was immunoSEQ multiplex PCR; TCRdb's version includes in-frame clones alone and lacks a portion of them. The sample holds 35,000 to 50,000 clones; more than 75% are singletons and the top ten take nearly 5%. Input material: peripheral blood. All receptors derive from a human donor in a cohort sampled during active COVID-19. Each CDR3 is given with its conserved first and last residue. A D gene is named only where the DNA matches it firmly. Rows may omit the clone size; those that give it use once, few, many or a size class.

len	d_gene	abundance	j_gene	v_gene	CDR3aa	CDR3nt
14	TRBD1	few	TRBJ1-5	TRBV11-2	CASSEGQFNQPQHF	TGTGCCAGCAGCGAGGGACAGTTCAATCAGCCCCAGCATTTT
17	NA	NA	TRBJ2-3	TRBV7-8	CASSLRLVQGRGDTQYF	TGTGCCAGCAGCTTAAGATTAGTGCAGGGAAGGGGGGATACGCAGTATTTT
12	NA	NA	TRBJ2-5	TRBV6-1	CASSEATETQYF	TGTGCCAGCAGTGAAGCGACTGAGACCCAGTACTTC
16	TRBD1	NA	TRBJ1-4	TRBV28	CASSLSPTGYNEKLFF	TGTGCCAGCAGTTTATCCCCGACAGGGTATAATGAAAAACTGTTTTTT
15	TRBD1	once	TRBJ1-1	TRBV5-4	CASSLVGGRVSEAFF	TGTGCCAGCAGCTTGGTAGGGGGCCGGGTCTCTGAAGCTTTCTTT
16	TRBD2	NA	TRBJ2-1	TRBV28	CASSSPSGRMNNEQFF	TGTGCCAGCAGTTCACCTAGCGGGAGGATGAACAATGAGCAGTTCTTC
19	NA	once	TRBJ2-3	TRBV24-1	CATSDSSRLGVWSTDTQYF	TGTGCCACCAGTGATTCTAGTCGGCTAGGGGTATGGAGCACAGATACGCAGTATTTT
15	NA	NA	TRBJ1-6	TRBV27	CASSPLGGRSSPLHF	TGTGCCAGCAGTCCACTGGGGGGGCGGAGTTCACCCCTCCACTTT
12	NA	few	TRBJ2-7	TRBV13	CASSAQPGEQYF	TGTGCCAGCAGCGCACAACCGGGGGAGCAGTACTTC
16	TRBD2	once	TRBJ2-1	TRBV27	CASDFPGTSAYNEQFF	TGTGCCAGCGATTTCCCCGGGACTAGCGCATACAATGAGCAGTTCTTC
15	TRBD2	NA	TRBJ2-3	TRBV5-1	CASTLAGGFQDTQYF	TGCGCCAGCACACTAGCGGGAGGTTTTCAAGATACGCAGTATTTT
15	TRBD1	NA	TRBJ2-7	TRBV7-9	CASSLPRTGTYEQYF	TGTGCCAGCAGCTTACCCAGGACAGGGACCTACGAGCAGTACTTC
18	TRBD1	NA	TRBJ2-1	TRBV5-4	CASSLATGGAEVNNEQFF	TGTGCCAGCAGCTTGGCGACAGGGGGCGCAGAGGTTAACAATGAGCAGTTCTTC
14	TRBD1	NA	TRBJ2-7	TRBV6-5	CASTGDRVNYEQYF	TGTGCCAGCACCGGAGACAGGGTCAACTACGAGCAGTACTTC
13	NA	NA	TRBJ2-7	TRBV7-9	CASSEGLSYEQYF	TGTGCCAGCAGCGAGGGACTTTCCTACGAGCAGTACTTC
11	NA	NA	TRBJ1-3	TRBV30	CAWSAGNTIYF	TGTGCCTGGAGCGCTGGAAACACCATATATTTT
16	NA	NA	TRBJ1-4	TRBV6-4	CASSDSKSGAGGKLFF	TGTGCCAGCAGTGACTCGAAGTCAGGGGCCGGCGGAAAACTGTTTTTT
13	NA	NA	TRBJ1-1	TRBV10-3	CAISLAGRTEAFF	TGTGCCATCAGTCTAGCGGGGAGGACTGAAGCTTTCTTT
12	NA	once	TRBJ2-5	TRBV5-4	CAGSSSRETQYF	TGTGCCGGAAGTAGCTCCCGGGAGACCCAGTACTTC
15	TRBD1	NA	TRBJ2-5	TRBV23-1	CASSPRSRTGETQYF	TGCGCCAGCAGCCCCCGGTCAAGGACAGGAGAGACCCAGTACTTC
14	NA	NA	TRBJ1-3	TRBV19	CASDTVGSGNTIYF	TGTGCCAGTGACACAGTGGGCTCTGGAAACACCATATATTTT
14	NA	NA	TRBJ2-3	TRBV10-3	CAISEEGEADTQYF	TGTGCCATCAGTGAAGAGGGAGAGGCAGATACGCAGTATTTT
14	NA	NA	TRBJ2-1	TRBV5-6	CASEGVRLANEQFF	TGTGCCAGCGAGGGGGTAAGGCTAGCTAATGAGCAGTTCTTC
15	TRBD2	NA	TRBJ2-1	TRBV6-6	CASRLNSGIYNEQFF	TGTGCCAGCAGACTTAATAGCGGGATCTACAATGAGCAGTTCTTC
15	NA	once	TRBJ2-5	TRBV2	CASSETEKPKETQYF	TGTGCCAGCAGCGAGACAGAAAAACCTAAAGAGACCCAGTACTTC
17	TRBD2	NA	TRBJ2-5	TRBV2	CASKSGTSGGLQETQYF	TGTGCCAGCAAGAGTGGGACTAGCGGGGGCTTACAAGAGACCCAGTACTTC
13	NA	NA	TRBJ1-5	TRBV12-3/TRBV12-4	CAGAGQGNQPQHF	TGTGCCGGAGCAGGGCAGGGGAATCAGCCCCAGCATTTT
14	NA	NA	TRBJ1-3	TRBV6-5	CASSTGDLGNTIYF	TGTGCCAGCAGTACGGGAGATCTAGGAAACACCATATATTTT
19	TRBD2	once	TRBJ2-1	TRBV5-5	CASSLRGTSGNVAYNEQFF	TGTGCCAGCAGCTTGAGGGGGACTAGCGGGAATGTTGCCTACAATGAGCAGTTCTTC
13	NA	once	TRBJ1-1	TRBV6-6	CASSYLVTVEAFF	TGTGCCAGCAGTTACCTCGTTACTGTTGAAGCTTTCTTT